A single sample gave rise to the 20 T cell receptor beta chains below, sequenced in a study of cytomegalovirus exposure and HLA in healthy donors. The PCR made use of 60 Vbeta and 13 Jbeta primers. TCRdb's copy holds only in-frame clones and misses some; the assay was immunoSEQ multiplex PCR. This sample has about 120,000 clones, with approximately 80% found just once. Source material: PBMCs. The origin of the receptors is a man in his forties in good health and CMV-seropositive.

This clone was recorded a few times. The V gene is TRBV28, the J gene TRBJ1-1; no definite D call. Germline CDR1 is MDHEN and CDR2 is SYDVKM. The V and J ends lost 10 bases and 2 bases respectively, with 14 bases between them. The CDR3 extends over 13 amino acids. In DNA form, the CDR3 reads TGTGCCATACACTTACTAAAAAACACTGAAGCTTTCTTT. This translates into CAIHLLKNTEAFF.

This chain connects TRBV7-2 to TRBJ1-6; the match to TRBD1 covers 9 bases. The CDR3 is 14 amino acids. Trimming cost V 3 bases and J 7 bases; bases outside gene matches: 1. CDR1 and CDR2 from the germline V gene are SGHTA and FQGNSA. CDR3 nucleotide sequence: TGTGCCAGCAGCTTGGACAGGGGAAATTCACCCCTCCACTTT. This encodes CASSLDRGNSPLHF.

This clone was seen once. The chain recombines TRBV7-8 with TRBJ1-2; D not certain. The CDR3 covers 13 residues. Trimming stripped 5 bases from V and 0 bases from J, with 7 bases between. Germline V lookup: CDR1 SGHVS, CDR2 FQNEAQ. CDR3 region: CASSDTSNYGYTF. The CDR3 DNA is TGTGCCAGCAGCGACACCTCTAACTATGGCTACACCTTC.

The chain links TRBV5-1 to TRBJ2-7, with a tentative D call TRBD1 (5 bases). Looked up from germline, CDR1 is SGHRS and CDR2 is YFSETQ. V lost 1 base and J 5 bases, leaving 7 bases between the germline ends. The CDR3 sequence is 12 residues long. CDR3 nucleotides: TGCGCCAGCAGCTTGAAGGGGCACGAGCAGTACTTC. Its protein is CASSLKGHEQYF.

The chain has TRBV28 and TRBJ1-6, with D maybe TRBD1 (5 bases). Germline V gene lookup returns CDR1 MDHEN and CDR2 SYDVKM. This CDR3 has 12 amino acids. V lost 8 bases and J 17 bases, leaving 19 bases between the germline ends. In nucleotides, the CDR3 is TGTGCCAGCTCCATGAGAACGGAAGGGGTCCACTTT. Translation: CASSMRTEGVHF. The complete variable domain, with remaining parts taken from reference TRBV28 and TRBJ1-6, reads DVKVTQSSRYLVKRTGEKVFLECVQDMDHENMFWYRQDPGLGLRLIYFSYDVKMKEKGDIPEGYSVSREKKERFSLILESASTNQTSMYLCASSMRTEGVHFGNGTRLTVT.

This clone was detected a few times. V gene TRBV29-1 combines with J gene TRBJ2-1; 9 bases agree with TRBD2. The CDR3 is 16 amino acids. Trimming removed 3 bases from V and 4 bases from J; junction bases left unmatched: 10. In germline, CDR1 is SQVTM, CDR2 ANQGSEA. In DNA form, the CDR3 reads TGCAGCGTTGATCAGCGCGGGGGGGGTGGGTACAATGAGCAGTTCTTC. Residues: CSVDQRGGGGYNEQFF.

The chain uses TRBV28 and TRBJ2-7; a weak D match, TRBD1 (5 bases). The germline V gene encodes CDR1 MDHEN and CDR2 SYDVKM. CDR3 length equals 16 residues. The V end lost 7 bases, the J end lost 0 bases, and 19 bases lay between the germline ends. The CDR3 is CASTPGTGPSSYEQYF. The CDR3 DNA is TGTGCCAGCACCCCAGGTACAGGCCCGAGCTCCTACGAGCAGTACTTC.

The gene calls are TRBV7-2 and TRBJ2-3, with D possibly TRBD2 on 6 matching bases. V lost 4 bases and J lost 5, with 7 bases in between. Germline V gene sequence: CDR1 SGHTA, CDR2 FQGNSA. The CDR3 length is 12 residues. The CDR3 here is CASSSGEDTQYF. The DNA of the CDR3 is TGTGCCAGCAGCTCGGGGGAAGATACGCAGTATTTT. The whole variable domain, remainder taken from reference TRBV7-2 and TRBJ2-3, is GAGVSQSPSNKVTEKGKDVELRCDPISGHTALYWYRQSLGQGLEFLIYFQGNSAPDKSGLPSDRFSAERTGGSVSTLTIQRTQQEDSAVYLCASSSGEDTQYFGPGTRLTVL.

The chain combines TRBV5-8 with TRBJ2-3, with D possibly matching TRBD1 (5 bases). CDR3 size: 15 residues. Germline V gene data show CDR1 as SGHTS and CDR2 as YDEGEE. Trimming took 4 bases from V and 0 from J, leaving 12 bases between them. The CDR3 protein is CASSPGRQSTDTQYF. Here the CDR3 DNA reads TGTGCCAGCAGCCCCGGTAGACAGAGCACAGATACGCAGTATTTT.

The rearrangement joins TRBV4-1 to TRBJ1-5; D might be TRBD1 (6 bases). V was cut by 4 bases and J by 2 bases, with 15 bases left in between. CDR1 is MGHRA and CDR2 is YSYEKL in the germline V gene. The length of the CDR3 is 16 residues. CDR3 in amino acids: CASSPYHRQGNQPQHF. For the CDR3, the DNA is TGCGCCAGCAGCCCCTACCACCGACAGGGCAATCAGCCCCAGCATTTT.

The J gene is TRBJ2-3, the V gene TRBV2; possibly TRBD2 for D (6 bases). The germline gives CDR1 SNHLY, CDR2 FYNNEI. The CDR3 extends over 13 amino acids. Deletions cut 8 bases from V and 2 bases from J, with 11 bases between. The chain's CDR3 is CASGRLVTDTQYF. DNA for the CDR3: TGTGCCAGCGGGAGACTAGTCACAGATACGCAGTATTTT.

This CDR3 reads CAWSWRDEQFF. In nucleotides, the CDR3 is TGTGCCTGGAGTTGGAGGGATGAGCAGTTCTTC. The chain uses TRBV30 and TRBJ2-1, with D perhaps TRBD2 (6 bases). CDR1 is GTSNPN, CDR2 SVGIG, per germline (reference sequence). This CDR3 is built from 11 residues. The V gene lost 2 bases and the J gene lost 8 bases, with 7 bases spanning the gap.

The chain joins TRBV7-9 to TRBJ2-5; D gene uncertain. Trimming shortened V by 1 base and J by 1 base, and 7 bases separated the two germline ends. The CDR3 sequence is 14 residues long. Germline CDR1 SEHNR, CDR2 FQNEAQ (reference sequence). The CDR3 sequence is CASSLGFSQETQYF. The CDR3 DNA sequence: TGTGCCAGCAGCTTAGGCTTCAGCCAAGAGACCCAGTACTTC.

The genes are TRBV5-1 and TRBJ1-4; D remains unclear. V lost 6 bases, J lost 5 bases, and 17 bases lay in between. Per the germline V gene, CDR1 is SGHRS and CDR2 is YFSETQ. The CDR3 is 15 residues long. Here the CDR3 DNA reads TGCGCCAGCACCGATAGCGGGGTCCCCAATGAAAAACTGTTTTTT. It translates to CASTDSGVPNEKLFF.

This clone turned up a few times. The rearrangement joins TRBV11-2 to TRBJ2-7; 9 bases agree with TRBD1. The germline V gene encodes CDR1 SGHAT and CDR2 FQNNGV. The length of the CDR3 is 17 residues. V was clipped by 3 bases and J by 0 bases; unmatched bases: 9. CDR3 nucleotide sequence: TGTGCCAGCAGCTTGAGGGGGGGGGACAGGGACTCCTACGAGCAGTACTTC. Its protein product is CASSLRGGDRDSYEQYF.

The V and J genes are TRBV7-9 and TRBJ2-5; TRBD1 might be the D (6 bases). Germline V lookup: CDR1 SEHNR, CDR2 FQNEAQ (reference sequence). The CDR3 sequence is 14 residues long. Trimming stripped 3 bases from V and 1 base from J, with 9 bases between. CDR3 sequence reads: CASSLTGVQETQYF. CDR3 bases: TGTGCCAGCAGCTTGACAGGTGTCCAAGAGACCCAGTACTTC. The full variable domain, rest sourced from reference TRBV7-9 and TRBJ2-5, is DTGVSQNPRHKITKRGQNVTFRCDPISEHNRLYWYRQTLGQGPEFLTYFQNEAQLEKSRLLSDRFSAERPKGSFSTLEIQRTEQGDSAMYLCASSLTGVQETQYFGPGTRLLVL.

This clone was recorded a few times. The V and J genes are TRBV4-3 and TRBJ2-1; weak D call: TRBD2 (6 bases). Trimming removed 0 bases from V and 13 bases from J, with 16 bases in between. The length of the CDR3 is 14 residues. CDR1 LGHNA and CDR2 YSLEER come from the germline V gene. In DNA, the CDR3 is TGCGCCAGCAGCCAAGACCATTTTGGCGGGATCCAGTTCTTC. This translates into CASSQDHFGGIQFF.

V gene TRBV5-5 combines with J gene TRBJ2-7; unclear D gene. This CDR3 contains 14 residues. Trimming removed 1 base from V and 0 bases from J, with 8 bases in between. Per the germline V gene, CDR1 is SGHKS and CDR2 is YYEKEE (reference sequence). This CDR3 is CASSLREVSYEQYF. CDR3 bases: TGTGCCAGCAGCTTGCGTGAGGTCTCCTACGAGCAGTACTTC.

The chain employs TRBV11-3 and TRBJ2-5; TRBD2 agrees at 8 bases. Germline values: CDR1 SGHNT, CDR2 YENEEA. The CDR3 totals 13 residues. V lost 4 bases to trimming and J lost 5 bases; unmatched junction nucleotides: 3. The CDR3: CASSYGLAETQYF. DNA of the CDR3: TGTGCCAGCAGCTACGGACTAGCTGAGACCCAGTACTTC.

This sequence joins TRBV6-5 and TRBJ2-7; weak D call: TRBD2 (5 bases). Trimming took off 5 bases at V and 2 bases at J, with 10 bases between the two ends. The CDR3 spans 13 residues. The germline V gene has CDR1 MNHEY and CDR2 SVGAGI. The CDR3 is CASSGTRAYEQYF. In DNA form, the CDR3 reads TGTGCCAGCAGTGGAACTAGGGCCTACGAGCAGTACTTC.